This paragraph covers one TCR beta chain sequence. Its antigen is undetermined. This entry belongs to a study of shared clonotypes between healthy human individuals. Study-wide points: About 5% of naive CD4 clonotypes were shared across a few donors. Rarefaction curves obtained for sorted subsets showed sequencing incomplete despite large depth.

Positive CCR7 selection of CD45RO-negative cells yielded the naive CD8 cells, and terminally differentiated effector memory CD45RA+ cells were excluded. Replicate PCRs run on sorted subsets employed approximately 200 ng DNA, around 31,000 T cell genomes. Data came from immunoSEQ multiplex PCR; TCRdb stores just in-frame clones and leaves some out. The sample gives roughly 590,000 clones, around 95% of which show up once; about 0.11% is in the top ten. Trimming took off 6 bases at V and 2 bases at J, with 13 bases between the two ends. Germline-derived CDR1 and CDR2 are SEHNR and FQNEAQ (reference sequence). The length of the CDR3 is 14 residues.

The sequenced sample was naive CD8+ T cells sorted from blood. V usage is TRBV7-9 and J usage is TRBJ2-5; D not certain. This receptor was identified in a woman under 40 in good health. CDR3 residues: CASRGTSEQETQYF. Written as DNA, the CDR3 is TGTGCCAGCAGAGGAACGAGTGAACAAGAGACCCAGTACTTC.